Listed here are 30 T cell receptor beta chains from one sample, sequenced in a study of naive and memory T cell subsets. Study results and limitations: Naive repertoires, especially CD8, held a few larger clonotypes, possibly memory cells re-expressing CD45RA.

Both TRBC1 and TRBC2 were covered by a beta constant-region primer of two equimolar oligonucleotides. Ligated cDNA was amplified by four rounds of PCR with nested alpha and beta constant-region primers and SP2. TCRdb processed the UMI-ligation and nested PCR reads anew with MiXCR; each CDR3 protein has one entry. The sample records 140,000 to 150,000 distinct CDR3 sequences, roughly 23% being singletons. For these receptors, no antigen is known. Source material: naive CD4+ T cells from blood. The receptors were gathered from a human donor in good health.

The sample holds a few counts of this clonotype. The chain uses TRBV6-5 and TRBJ2-1; 11 bases are a match to TRBD2. V shed 5 bases and J 4 bases; nucleotides not matched to a gene: 13. The CDR3 runs to 18 residues. CDR1 is MNHEY, CDR2 SVGAGI, per germline. CDR3 coding DNA: TGTGCCAGCAGTGACACGGGGCCACTAGCGGGAGTGTACAATGAGCAGTTCTTC. This encodes CASSDTGPLAGVYNEQFF.

This sequence joins TRBV11-2 and TRBJ2-7; 9 positions agree with TRBD1. The CDR3 totals 16 residues. Germline V gene lookup returns CDR1 SGHAT and CDR2 FQNNGV. J was trimmed by 6 bases and V by 5 bases; bases with no gene match: 14. CDR3 residues: CASSPSAGTGRFEQYF. The CDR3 nucleotides read TGTGCCAGCAGCCCGTCGGCCGGGACAGGGAGGTTCGAGCAGTACTTC.

The genes are TRBV25-1 and TRBJ1-2; 8 bases are shared with TRBD1. Per germline, CDR1 MGHDK and CDR2 SYGVNS. CDR3 length: 13 amino acids. The V segment lost 7 bases and the J segment 7 bases; nucleotides outside the gene matches: 8. CDR3 nucleotide sequence: TGTGCCAGCAAGGACAGGGCCTGGGGTGGCTACACCTTC. It encodes CASKDRAWGGYTF.

The chain links TRBV7-2 to TRBJ2-5; 8 bases fit TRBD1. Germline CDR1 and CDR2: SGHTA and FQGNSA. The V and J ends lost 4 bases and 2 bases, in that order; junction bases with no gene match: 6. The CDR3 is 15 amino acids. The CDR3 is CASSSGTGGQETQYF. The CDR3 DNA sequence: TGTGCCAGCAGCTCCGGGACAGGCGGACAAGAGACCCAGTACTTC.

The J gene is TRBJ2-7, the V gene TRBV12-3 or TRBV12-4; TRBD2 is a possible D gene (6 bases). The CDR3 sequence is 13 residues long. Deletions cut 8 bases from V and 3 bases from J, with 14 bases between. CDR3 nucleotides: TGTGCCAGCGGGGAGGACTTGGACTACGAGCAGTACTTC. Encoded protein: CASGEDLDYEQYF.

V and J are TRBV25-1 and TRBJ1-2, with D possibly being TRBD1 (5 bases). The V gene lost 5 bases and the J gene lost 3 bases, with 16 bases spanning the gap. There are 15 residues in the CDR3. CDR1 is MGHDK and CDR2 is SYGVNS in the germline V gene. The CDR3 reads CASSPLIPGHYGYTF. In DNA form, the CDR3 reads TGTGCCAGCAGTCCCCTTATCCCAGGGCACTATGGCTACACCTTC.

In its sample, this clonotype was seen many times. The chain combines TRBV24-1 with TRBJ2-2; 7 bases line up with TRBD2. This CDR3 has 12 amino acids. The germline V gene encodes CDR1 KGHDR and CDR2 SFDVKD. V lost 7 bases, J lost 6 bases, and 1 base stayed unmatched. Written as DNA, the CDR3 is TGTGCCACCAGGGCGGGGGCCGGGGAGCTGTTTTTT. Amino acid sequence: CATRAGAGELFF.

V is TRBV29-1 and J is TRBJ2-2, with TRBD2 matching 8 bases. CDR3 size: 12 residues. V trimming: 6 bases; J trimming: 6 bases; junction bases outside the gene matches: 3. CDR1 is SQVTM, CDR2 ANQGSEA, per germline. CDR3 amino acids: CSVPGGAGELFF. The CDR3 DNA is TGCAGCGTGCCCGGGGGGGCCGGGGAGCTGTTTTTT.

This clonotype has a count of ten or more. The chain links TRBV12-3 or TRBV12-4 to TRBJ2-2; D is perhaps TRBD1 (5 bases). There are 15 residues in the CDR3. V gave up 5 bases and J gave up 5 bases, with 15 bases separating them. CDR3 residues: CASSIWGRETGELFF. The CDR3 bases are TGTGCCAGCAGTATCTGGGGCCGCGAGACCGGGGAGCTGTTTTTT.

The CDR3 reads CASSLVGQGTGANVLTF. As DNA, the CDR3 is TGCGCCAGCAGCTTGGTGGGACAGGGGACCGGGGCCAACGTCCTGACTTTC. The gene calls are TRBV5-1 and TRBJ2-6; 10 bases are shared with TRBD1. Trimming cost V 0 bases and J 4 bases; bases outside gene matches: 4. This CDR3 spans 17 amino acids. Germline V gives CDR1 SGHRS, CDR2 YFSETQ.

The rearrangement joins TRBV3-1 to TRBJ1-6; 8 nucleotides agree with TRBD1. Germline CDR1 reads LGHDT; CDR2 reads YNNKEL (reference sequence). Losses at the gene ends were 0 bases for V and 0 bases for J; bases not matched to a gene: 10. The CDR3 contains 20 residues. This chain's CDR3 is CASSQDSPGQVTSYNSPLHF. In nucleotides, the CDR3 is TGTGCCAGCAGCCAAGATTCACCGGGACAGGTGACCTCCTATAATTCACCCCTCCACTTT.

In regard to this clonotype: An end of the junction does not agree with germline; a read error may underlie this. The J gene is TRBJ2-2, the V gene TRBV28, with 10 bases aligning to TRBD2. Germline V gene data show CDR1 as MDHEN and CDR2 as SYDVKM. CDR3 size: 17 residues. The CDR3, as DNA: TGTGCCAGCAGTTTGAGCGGGGGGGGCCGGTCGAGCGGGGAGCTGGTTTTT. Its protein product is CASSLSGGGRSSGELVF. The full variable domain, its missing parts supplied by reference TRBV28 and TRBJ2-2, is DVKVTQSSRYLVKRTGEKVFLECVQDMDHENMFWYRQDPGLGLRLIYFSYDVKMKEKGDIPEGYSVSREKKERFSLILESASTNQTSMYLCASSLSGGGRSSGELVFGEGSRLTVL.

There are a few counts of this clonotype. The CDR3 nucleotides read TGCGCCAGCAGCTTGGAGGCAGACACAGATACGCAGTATTTT. It is translated as CASSLEADTDTQYF. The genes are TRBV5-1 and TRBJ2-3; D gene uncertain. The CDR3 runs to 14 residues. The germline gives CDR1 SGHRS, CDR2 YFSETQ. With 0 bases removed from V and 2 bases from J, the gap between germline ends came to 7 bases.

This clonotype was found a few times. V usage is TRBV6-6 and J usage is TRBJ2-1; D is possibly TRBD2 (6 bases). V was clipped by 9 bases and J by 2 bases, with 17 bases between them. The CDR3 extends over 15 amino acids. The germline gives CDR1 MNHNY, CDR2 SVGAGI (reference sequence). CDR3 sequence (DNA): TGTGCCAGTACTACGCGGCGGGGACCCTACAATGAGCAGTTCTTC. Amino acid sequence: CASTTRRGPYNEQFF.

The chain joins TRBV5-6 to TRBJ2-7; D is perhaps TRBD1 (5 bases). Trimming took off 1 base at V and 4 bases at J, with 15 bases between the two ends. Germline loops: CDR1 SGHDT, CDR2 YYEEEE. The CDR3 length is 15 residues. CDR3 sequence (DNA): TGTGCCAGCAGCTTGCGTCGGGCAGGGTTATACGAGCAGTACTTC. This encodes CASSLRRAGLYEQYF.

The rearrangement joins TRBV19 to TRBJ1-3; 7 nucleotides line up with TRBD1. CDR1 is LNHDA and CDR2 is SQIVND in the germline V gene (reference sequence). The CDR3 extends over 15 amino acids. V gave up 6 bases and J gave up 2 bases; unmatched junction bases: 7. CDR3 DNA sequence: TGTGCCAGTAGATCAACAGGGGAAGCTGGAAACACCATATATTTT. Translating gives CASRSTGEAGNTIYF.

This clonotype has a handful of counts. The J gene is TRBJ1-1, the V gene TRBV11-2; a weak D match, TRBD1 (6 bases). Germline CDR1 and CDR2: SGHAT and FQNNGV. The germline V and J ends were trimmed by 6 bases and 1 base, with 15 bases remaining between them. This CDR3 contains 15 residues. As DNA, the CDR3 is TGTGCCAGCAGTAGATTTACAGGGAGGAACACTGAAGCTTTCTTT. Its protein product is CASSRFTGRNTEAFF.

This chain uses TRBV25-1 with TRBJ2-3; D unclear. In germline, CDR1 is MGHDK, CDR2 SYGVNS. This CDR3 is built from 14 residues. V dropped 3 bases and J dropped 2 bases, with 9 bases sitting between them. CDR3 residues: CASSDPMSTDTQYF. CDR3 coding DNA: TGTGCCAGCAGTGACCCCATGTCCACAGATACGCAGTATTTT.

The genes are TRBV28 and TRBJ2-7, with TRBD1 matching over 10 bases. The V gene end was trimmed by 6 bases and the J gene end by 6 bases; junction bases not matched to a gene: 11. CDR1 MDHEN and CDR2 SYDVKM come from the germline V gene. CDR3 size: 15 residues. In DNA, the CDR3 is TGTGCCAGCAGCCCCTCCGGGACAGGGGTTCGCGAGCAGTACTTC. Translating it yields CASSPSGTGVREQYF.

This clonotype was counted ten times or more. V usage is TRBV29-1 and J usage is TRBJ2-3, with no clear D. The V end lost 6 bases, the J end lost 0 bases, and 7 bases lay between the germline ends. CDR1 is SQVTM and CDR2 is ANQGSEA in the germline V gene. The CDR3 totals 12 residues. The CDR3 bases are TGCAGCGTACTGACTAGCACAGATACGCAGTATTTT. The encoded protein is CSVLTSTDTQYF.

This clonotype was seen more than once but under ten times. J is TRBJ2-7 and V is TRBV5-1, with D possibly being TRBD1 or TRBD2 (5 bases each). The CDR3 spans 14 residues. V lost 9 bases, J lost 5 bases, and 21 bases lay in between. Germline CDR1 reads SGHRS; CDR2 reads YFSETQ. CDR3 amino acids: CATSKGEWFHEQYF. For the CDR3, the DNA is TGCGCCACAAGTAAAGGGGAGTGGTTCCACGAGCAGTACTTC.

This clonotype has only a few counts. The J gene is TRBJ1-4, the V gene TRBV5-4, with D uncertain. The CDR3 has 15 amino acids. The ends were cut back, 0 bases at V and 3 bases at J, with 9 bases in the middle. Germline values: CDR1 SGHNT, CDR2 YYREEE (reference sequence). For the CDR3, the DNA is TGTGCCAGCAGCTTGGATCCAGGTCCTAATGAAAAACTGTTTTTT. It translates to CASSLDPGPNEKLFF.

There are a few counts of this clonotype. The V and J genes are TRBV2 and TRBJ2-7; TRBD1 matches at 9 bases. The CDR3 is 13 amino acids. V lost 8 bases and J lost 6; bases outside the gene matches: 8. Germline CDR1 is SNHLY and CDR2 is FYNNEI. This CDR3 is CASSGQGFAEQYF. CDR3 sequence (DNA): TGTGCCAGCTCTGGACAGGGGTTCGCCGAGCAGTACTTC.

The V gene is TRBV11-3, the J gene TRBJ2-1; 13 bases line up with TRBD2. The V and J ends lost 5 bases and 8 bases, in that order; junction bases with no gene match: 3. The CDR3 runs to 14 residues. Germline values: CDR1 SGHNT, CDR2 YENEEA. The CDR3 spells CASSRTSGSHEQFF. As DNA, the CDR3 is TGTGCCAGCAGCCGGACTAGCGGGAGCCATGAGCAGTTCTTC.

The rearrangement uses TRBV6-5 and TRBJ1-2; D not certain. Germline V gene sequence: CDR1 MNHEY, CDR2 SVGAGI. The CDR3 runs 12 residues. V gave up 2 bases and J gave up 2 bases, with 3 bases separating them. The CDR3 loop reads CASSYRNYGYTF. The CDR3, as DNA: TGTGCCAGCAGTTACAGGAACTATGGCTACACCTTC.

The rearrangement uses TRBV6-6 and TRBJ2-5; no firm D call. V gave up 7 bases and J gave up 5 bases, with 8 bases separating them. The germline V gene has CDR1 MNHNY and CDR2 SVGAGI (reference sequence). This CDR3 has 11 residues. The CDR3 reads CASTTFETQYF. The CDR3 nucleotides are TGTGCCAGCACTACTTTCGAGACCCAGTACTTC.

This clonotype was found a few times. The genes are TRBV6-6 and TRBJ2-1, with 11 bases aligning to TRBD2. The V and J ends lost 0 bases and 6 bases, in that order; junction bases with no gene match: 4. CDR3 length equals 16 residues. Germline CDR1 is MNHNY and CDR2 is SVGAGI (reference sequence). In DNA, the CDR3 is TGTGCCAGCAGTTACTCGCATAGCGGGAGGGCCAATGAGCAGTTCTTC. It yields the protein CASSYSHSGRANEQFF.

The genes are TRBV4-2 and TRBJ2-2; D may be TRBD2 (5 bases). The CDR3 is 18 amino acids. V lost 2 bases to trimming and J lost 0 bases, with 16 bases between them. Germline CDR1 is LGHNA and CDR2 is YNFKEQ. For the CDR3, the DNA is TGTGCCAGCAGCCAAATCGGACTGGCGTACGCGAACACCGGGGAGCTGTTTTTT. Protein product: CASSQIGLAYANTGELFF.

Only a few counts were recorded for this clonotype. The chain combines TRBV24-1 with TRBJ2-1; TRBD2 matches at 8 bases. This CDR3 is built from 17 residues. Trimming took 2 bases from V and 6 from J; bases not matched to a gene: 11. Germline-derived CDR1 and CDR2 are KGHDR and SFDVKD. The CDR3 DNA sequence: TGTGCCACCAGTGATTCCACGACCGGGACTAGATTCAATGAGCAGTTCTTC. It is translated as CATSDSTTGTRFNEQFF.

The chain uses TRBV20-1 and TRBJ1-2, with D maybe TRBD1 (5 bases). V gave up 6 bases and J gave up 5 bases, with 13 bases separating them. This CDR3 is built from 12 residues. Germline V CDR1 and CDR2: DFQATT, SNEGSKA (reference sequence). CDR3: CSAPDRTYGYTF. CDR3 coding DNA: TGCAGTGCGCCCGACAGAACATATGGCTACACCTTC.